A single sample is the source of the 9 T cell receptor beta chains below, sequenced in a study of OX40 agonist ivuxolimab in advanced cancers. Some clones are missing from TCRdb's copy, which holds only in-frame ones; the method was immunoSEQ multiplex PCR. The table lists about 77,000 clones, 80% to 90% of them singletons. The material sequenced was CD4+ or CD8+ T cells sorted from blood, taken in a trial of the OX40 agonist ivuxolimab. Source of these receptors: an adult with an advanced solid tumor such as melanoma, head and neck, liver or kidney cancer.

This chain connects TRBV9 to TRBJ2-7; 7 bases fit TRBD1. The CDR3 length is 14 residues. Germline V gene sequence: CDR1 SGDLS, CDR2 YYNGEE. V shed 4 bases, J shed 1 base, and the junction held 5 bases outside the gene matches. CDR3 amino acids: CASSPMTGSYEQYF. The CDR3 nucleotides read TGTGCCAGCAGCCCTATGACAGGGTCCTACGAGCAGTACTTC. Filled out from reference TRBV9 and TRBJ2-7, the complete variable domain reads DSGVTQTPKHLITATGQRVTLRCSPRSGDLSVYWYQQSLDQGLQFLIQYYNGEERAKGNILERFSAQQFPDLHSELNLSSLELGDSALYFCASSPMTGSYEQYFGPGTRLTVT.

J is TRBJ2-5 and V is TRBV10-3; D may be TRBD2 (7 bases). The CDR3 totals 15 residues. V dropped 5 bases and J dropped 5 bases, with 18 bases sitting between them. Germline CDR1 and CDR2: ENHRY and SYGVKD. CDR3 in amino acids: CAISTSPGGGETQYF. CDR3 coding DNA: TGTGCCATCAGTACCTCTCCTGGGGGGGGCGAGACCCAGTACTTC.

The chain uses TRBV6-5 and TRBJ2-1; the D gene is possibly TRBD1 (5 bases). Trimming removed 0 bases from V and 1 base from J, with 10 bases in between. Germline V gives CDR1 MNHEY, CDR2 SVGAGI. This CDR3 contains 16 residues. CDR3 DNA: TGTGCCAGCAGTTACTCCAGGGCGCTATCCTACAATGAGCAGTTCTTC. Translating it yields CASSYSRALSYNEQFF.

The chain employs TRBV21-1 and TRBJ1-2. TRBV21-1 is noted as a pseudogene. The CDR3 has 13 amino acids. The CDR3 nucleotides are TGTGCCAGCAACCCCGGGGGGCCTGCGCGCTACACCTTC. It specifies CASNPGGPARYTF.

The genes are TRBV9 and TRBJ2-1; D may match TRBD1 or TRBD2 (6 bases each). V dropped 1 base and J dropped 5 bases, with 22 bases sitting between them. Germline loops: CDR1 SGDLS, CDR2 YYNGEE. The CDR3 is 18 amino acids. For the CDR3, the DNA is TGTGCCAGCAGCGTACATACTTTCGGTGCGGAGGGGGACAATGAGCAGTTCTTC. Protein sequence: CASSVHTFGAEGDNEQFF. Filled out from reference TRBV9 and TRBJ2-1, the complete variable domain reads DSGVTQTPKHLITATGQRVTLRCSPRSGDLSVYWYQQSLDQGLQFLIQYYNGEERAKGNILERFSAQQFPDLHSELNLSSLELGDSALYFCASSVHTFGAEGDNEQFFGPGTRLTVL.

This chain links TRBV7-9 with TRBJ2-5; 9 bases align to TRBD2. The germline V gene encodes CDR1 SEHNR and CDR2 FQNEAQ (reference sequence). The CDR3 spans 16 residues. The V gene end was trimmed by 3 bases and the J gene end by 4 bases; junction bases not matched to a gene: 9. Here the CDR3 reads CASSFRGSGLAETQYF. The CDR3 DNA sequence: TGTGCCAGCAGCTTCCGTGGGTCGGGACTAGCAGAGACCCAGTACTTC.

The V and J genes are TRBV4-3 and TRBJ1-3; no definite D call. Germline V lookup: CDR1 LGHNA, CDR2 YSLEER. The CDR3 sequence is 13 residues long. V gave up 0 bases and J gave up 3 bases, with 3 bases separating them. CDR3 nucleotides: TGCGCCAGCAGCCAAGATGTTGGAAACACCATATATTTT. Protein product: CASSQDVGNTIYF.

This rearrangement joins TRBV9 to TRBJ1-4; a weak D match, TRBD1 (5 bases). Germline CDR1 and CDR2: SGDLS and YYNGEE. The V end was cut by 2 bases, the J end by 4 bases, with 12 bases between. CDR3 length: 15 amino acids. CDR3 in amino acids: CASSVQGTGNEKLFF. For the CDR3, the DNA is TGTGCCAGCAGCGTCCAAGGGACCGGTAATGAAAAACTGTTTTTT.

This chain joins TRBV18 and TRBJ2-3; 9 bases match TRBD1. V dropped 6 bases and J dropped 5; count of bases not matched to a gene: 9. This CDR3 region has 15 residues. The germline V gene has CDR1 KGHSH and CDR2 LQKENI. The CDR3 reads CASSRTGGREDTQYF. The CDR3, as DNA: TGTGCCAGCTCTCGTACAGGGGGCCGGGAAGATACGCAGTATTTT.